This T cell receptor beta chain is drawn from a study of glioma-infiltrating T cells. Study findings and constraints: CDR3 overlap between tissue and blood was very small. Tissue-blood divergence was below expectation in non-neoplastic patients, above in gliomas.

The iRepertoire nested amplicon-rescue multiplex PCR amplified TCR alpha and beta CDR3s from RNA. Input was 100-400 ng of tissue mRNA or PBMC total RNA. TCRdb re-analysed the multiplex PCR reads in MiXCR, keeping a single row per CDR3 protein. The data show about 4,000 distinct CDR3 sequences, roughly 31% seen once. This clonotype is medium-sized by share. Its antigen is undetermined. This sequence was found in a human donor with low-grade glioma or glioblastoma, undergoing nonglioma brain surgery, or in good health (not recorded which). The specimen sequenced was glioma tissue, nonneoplastic brain tissue, or PBMCs (not recorded which).

Written as DNA, the CDR3 is TGCGCCAGCAGCAAGGAGCGTTACTCCTACAATGAGCAGTTCTTC. Protein product: CASSKERYSYNEQFF. V gene TRBV4-1 combines with J gene TRBJ2-1; D call uncertain. CDR1 is MGHRA and CDR2 is YSYEKL in the germline V gene. This CDR3 has 15 residues. The ends were cut back, 5 bases at V and 0 bases at J, with 11 bases in the middle.